The 25 T cell receptor beta chains listed next were all sequenced from one sample in a study of cytomegalovirus exposure and HLA in healthy donors (dated by TCRdb to about 2017). The protocol used for the library was the immunoSEQ multiplex PCR assay. In its TCRdb copy, this immuneACCESS table keeps in-frame sequences only and misses some clones. Where compared with another copy, unresolved V genes explain less than half of these, and the others have no known cause. The sample yields about 150,000 clones; approximately 90% were counted once. 0.55% to 0.8% of the sample belongs to the ten largest clones. The sequencing input was PBMCs. These receptors came from a man younger than 35 in good health and CMV-seronegative.

J is TRBJ2-7 and V is TRBV5-1; D unclear. Trimming removed 0 bases from V and 3 bases from J, with 16 bases in between. Germline CDR1 reads SGHRS; CDR2 reads YFSETQ. This CDR3 contains 16 residues. CDR3 sequence: CASSLANTDYHYEQYV. The DNA for the CDR3 is TGCGCCAGCAGCTTGGCGAACACTGATTACCACTACGAGCAGTACGTC.

The genes are TRBV6-5 and TRBJ1-6; D perhaps matches TRBD1 (6 bases). The CDR3 covers 13 residues. Germline CDR1 and CDR2: MNHEY and SVGAGI. Trimming took off 6 bases at V and 8 bases at J, with 11 bases between the two ends. This CDR3 is CASRGQFDSPLHF. The CDR3, as DNA: TGTGCCAGCAGAGGACAGTTCGATTCACCCCTCCACTTT.

The J gene is TRBJ1-2, the V gene TRBV5-4; D perhaps matches TRBD1 (6 bases). This CDR3 is 14 amino acids long. V was pared by 1 base and J by 3 bases, with 10 bases between. CDR1 is SGHNT, CDR2 YYREEE, per germline (reference sequence). DNA for the CDR3: TGTGCCAGCAGCTTGCAGGGGAGTGACTATGGCTACACCTTC. It is translated as CASSLQGSDYGYTF.

The gene calls are TRBV10-2 and TRBJ2-1; 16 bases are a match to TRBD2. Germline V gene data show CDR1 as WSHSY and CDR2 as SAAADI. V trimming: 6 bases; J trimming: 1 base; junction bases outside the gene matches: 3. This CDR3 comprises 17 residues. The CDR3 nucleotides read TGCGCCAGCAGGGGACTAGCGGGAGGGGCGTCCTACAATGAGCAGTTCTTC. It translates to CASRGLAGGASYNEQFF.

The chain combines TRBV4-3 with TRBJ1-1; unclear D gene. CDR1 LGHNA and CDR2 YSLEER come from the germline V gene. CDR3 length equals 15 residues. Trimming cost V 4 bases and J 4 bases, with 16 bases left between them. The CDR3 is CASSRGQVVPTEAFF. For the CDR3, the DNA is TGCGCCAGCAGCCGAGGGCAGGTCGTCCCCACTGAAGCTTTCTTT.

This chain links TRBV7-9 with TRBJ1-2; 7 bases fit TRBD1. J gave up 6 bases and V 5 bases, and 6 bases lay outside the gene matches. Germline V gives CDR1 SEHNR, CDR2 FQNEAQ (reference sequence). The CDR3 runs 13 residues. CDR3 in DNA: TGTGCCAGCAGCGCACCCAGGGGGGATGGCTACACCTTC. It encodes CASSAPRGDGYTF.

This clone is a singleton in its sample. The CDR3 region is CASTTGRGYEQYF. The CDR3, as DNA: TGCGCCAGCACCACCGGCAGGGGCTACGAGCAGTACTTC. The chain joins TRBV5-1 to TRBJ2-7; tentative D call: TRBD1 (6 bases). Germline V gives CDR1 SGHRS, CDR2 YFSETQ. The CDR3 has 13 amino acids. Trimming took 6 bases from V and 3 from J, leaving 13 bases between them.

The CDR3 sequence is CASSVEFGFRELFF. As DNA, the CDR3 is TGTGCCAGCAGCGTAGAGTTCGGGTTCCGGGAGCTGTTTTTT. This chain connects TRBV9 to TRBJ2-2; no clear D. This CDR3 is built from 14 residues. Germline lookup yields CDR1 SGDLS and CDR2 YYNGEE. V shed 0 bases and J shed 9 bases, with 12 bases lying between them.

This chain links TRBV6-1 with TRBJ2-7; D is perhaps TRBD2 (6 bases). The length of the CDR3 is 13 residues. Germline V CDR1 and CDR2: MNHNS, SASEGT. With 7 bases removed from V and 6 bases from J, the gap between germline ends came to 16 bases. Here the CDR3 reads CASNQRLVGEQYV. The CDR3 bases are TGTGCCAGCAACCAGAGACTAGTTGGCGAGCAGTACGTC.

The chain is built from TRBV30 and TRBJ2-5, with TRBD2 matching over 7 bases. This CDR3 has 12 residues. With 0 bases clipped from V and 6 bases from J, the junction kept 1 base outside the gene matches. In germline, CDR1 is GTSNPN, CDR2 SVGIG (reference sequence). The CDR3 region is CAWSVAGQTQYF. The CDR3 DNA sequence: TGTGCCTGGAGTGTAGCGGGACAGACCCAGTACTTC.

This clone was recorded a few times. V usage is TRBV6-1 and J usage is TRBJ2-1; weak D call: TRBD1 (5 bases). The CDR3 covers 14 residues. From germline, CDR1 is MNHNS and CDR2 SASEGT. V was clipped by 8 bases and J by 0 bases, with 11 bases between them. The CDR3, as DNA: TGTGCCAGCGGGTGGACAAGCTCCTACAATGAGCAGTTCTTC. Translation: CASGWTSSYNEQFF.

The V call is TRBV15, the J call TRBJ2-2; a weak D match, TRBD2 (6 bases). The CDR3 covers 17 residues. Trimming took off 1 base at V and 4 bases at J, with 16 bases between the two ends. CDR1 is LNHNV and CDR2 is YYDKDF in the germline V gene (reference sequence). The CDR3 nucleotides are TGTGCCACCAGCAGAGGATCCGCACAGGAGGGCACCGGGGAGCTGTTTTTT. It is translated as CATSRGSAQEGTGELFF.

This chain links TRBV6-4 with TRBJ1-6; 7 bases align to TRBD1. Germline CDR1 and CDR2: MRHNA and SNTAGT. V lost 0 bases to trimming and J lost 5 bases; unmatched junction nucleotides: 1. The CDR3 runs to 15 residues. This CDR3 is CASSDSTGNNSPLHF. CDR3 nucleotides: TGTGCCAGCAGTGACTCGACAGGGAATAATTCACCCCTCCACTTT.

This chain uses TRBV6-5 with TRBJ1-3, with D tentatively TRBD1 (6 bases). CDR3 size: 12 residues. Germline-derived CDR1 and CDR2 are MNHEY and SVGAGI. V was clipped by 4 bases and J by 8 bases, with 9 bases between them. CDR3 protein: CASSSQGHTIYF. In nucleotides, the CDR3 is TGTGCCAGCAGTTCACAGGGACACACCATATATTTT.

The V gene is TRBV5-1, the J gene TRBJ1-1, with 7 bases fitting TRBD1. Germline lookup yields CDR1 SGHRS and CDR2 YFSETQ. The V gene end was trimmed by 4 bases and the J gene end by 4 bases; junction bases not matched to a gene: 10. This CDR3 comprises 15 residues. The CDR3 region is CASSPRQGVGTEAFF. The CDR3 DNA reads as TGCGCCAGCAGCCCGAGGCAGGGGGTGGGCACTGAAGCTTTCTTT.

The chain combines TRBV30 with TRBJ1-2; D is unresolved. Trimming pared 7 bases from V and 5 bases from J, leaving 8 bases between. The CDR3 has 10 residues. Germline CDR1 is GTSNPN and CDR2 is SVGIG (reference sequence). In DNA form, the CDR3 reads TGTGCCTTTATACATTATGGCTACACCTTC. It is translated as CAFIHYGYTF.

This clone has more than one count but fewer than ten. The J gene is TRBJ2-1, the V gene TRBV1; TRBD2 is the table's D call, not checked against the DNA. TRBV1 is a listed pseudogene. This CDR3 has 17 amino acids. The CDR3 DNA sequence: TGCACCAGCAGCCAGGGACTAGCGGGAGGCTCCTACAATGAGCAGTTCTTC. This gives the protein CTSSQGLAGGSYNEQFF.

CDR3: CATSSQKAGIYNEQFF. CDR3 nucleotide sequence: TGTGCCACCAGCTCCCAAAAGGCAGGAATCTACAATGAGCAGTTCTTC. The chain combines TRBV15 with TRBJ2-1, with unresolved D. Germline V CDR1 and CDR2: LNHNV, YYDKDF (reference sequence). The CDR3 totals 16 residues. Trimming removed 5 bases from V and 3 bases from J, with 17 bases in between.

The chain combines TRBV9 with TRBJ2-3; possible D gene TRBD2, 6 bases. Germline CDR1 and CDR2: SGDLS and YYNGEE. Trimming removed 5 bases at V and 2 bases at J, with 15 bases between. The CDR3 has 15 residues. The CDR3 DNA reads as TGTGCCAGCAGTACCCTTGGAGGGAACACAGATACGCAGTATTTT. The encoded protein is CASSTLGGNTDTQYF. Based on the CDR3 plus reference TRBV9 and TRBJ2-3, the full variable domain is DSGVTQTPKHLITATGQRVTLRCSPRSGDLSVYWYQQSLDQGLQFLIQYYNGEERAKGNILERFSAQQFPDLHSELNLSSLELGDSALYFCASSTLGGNTDTQYFGPGTRLTVL.

The genes are TRBV7-9 and TRBJ2-7, with 8 bases matching TRBD1. This CDR3 contains 16 residues. V dropped 5 bases and J dropped 0; count of bases not matched to a gene: 9. Looked up from germline, CDR1 is SEHNR and CDR2 is FQNEAQ (reference sequence). CDR3 in DNA: TGTGCCAGCAGCGACTGGGGGGACAGGAACTCCTACGAGCAGTACTTC. Its translation: CASSDWGDRNSYEQYF.

With respect to this clone: In this CDR3 the conserved last residue, phenylalanine or tryptophan, is missing, so a read error is likely. It is unclear where the CDR3 begins or ends on the DNA, so no DNA is shown, and the CDR3 is as TCRdb lists it. This chain links TRBV15 with TRBJ1-1. Germline assignment: CDR1 LNHNV and CDR2 YYDKDF (reference sequence). The CDR3 numbers 13 amino acids, ends counted. The CDR3 here is CATSSPTRPGGDV.

The V gene is TRBV5-1, the J gene TRBJ2-1, with 8 bases identical to TRBD2. The CDR3 contains 15 residues. Germline trimming cut 2 bases from V and 4 bases from J; bases unmatched to any gene: 5. CDR1 and CDR2 (germline): SGHRS, YFSETQ. This chain's CDR3 is CASSLGQRGYNEQFF. The CDR3, as DNA: TGCGCCAGCAGCTTAGGCCAGCGGGGGTACAATGAGCAGTTCTTC.

This clone was seen a single time. The chain links TRBV5-4 to TRBJ1-2; D call uncertain. V was clipped by 0 bases and J by 4 bases, with 7 bases between them. The CDR3 is made up of 13 amino acids. Germline V gene data show CDR1 as SGHNT and CDR2 as YYREEE (reference sequence). This CDR3 is CASSLDSGYGYTF. The DNA for the CDR3 is TGTGCCAGCAGCTTGGACAGCGGCTATGGCTACACCTTC.

The chain couples TRBV5-4 to TRBJ2-7; unclear D gene. This CDR3 comprises 12 residues. Germline V gene data show CDR1 as SGHNT and CDR2 as YYREEE (reference sequence). V gave up 4 bases and J gave up 4 bases, with 9 bases separating them. The chain's CDR3 is CASSHSNYEQYF. CDR3 nucleotide sequence: TGTGCCAGCAGCCACTCCAATTACGAGCAGTACTTC. Drawing the rest from reference TRBV5-4 and TRBJ2-7, the complete variable domain is ETGVTQSPTHLIKTRGQQVTLRCSSQSGHNTVSWYQQALGQGPQFIFQYYREEENGRGNFPPRFSGLQFPNYSSELNVNALELDDSALYLCASSHSNYEQYFGPGTRLTVT.

This clone appeared once. The chain carries TRBV19 and TRBJ1-5; TRBD1 matches 8 bases. Germline values: CDR1 LNHDA, CDR2 SQIVND (reference sequence). The CDR3 sequence is 14 residues long. With V trimmed by 4 bases and J by 6 bases, 5 bases remained unmatched. CDR3 nucleotides: TGTGCCAGTAGTAGTACAGGGGGTTTTCAGCCCCAGCATTTT. Encoded protein: CASSSTGGFQPQHF.